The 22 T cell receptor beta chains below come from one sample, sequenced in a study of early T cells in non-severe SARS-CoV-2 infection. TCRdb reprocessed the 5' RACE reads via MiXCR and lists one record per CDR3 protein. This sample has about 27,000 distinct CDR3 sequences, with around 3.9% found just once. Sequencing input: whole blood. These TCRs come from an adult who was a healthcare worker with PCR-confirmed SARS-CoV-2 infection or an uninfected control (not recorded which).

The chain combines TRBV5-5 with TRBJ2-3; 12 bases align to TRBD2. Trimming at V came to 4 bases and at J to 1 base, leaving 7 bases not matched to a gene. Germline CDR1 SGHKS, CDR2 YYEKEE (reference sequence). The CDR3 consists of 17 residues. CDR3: CASSPGGLAGRTDTQYF. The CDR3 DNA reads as TGTGCCAGCAGCCCTGGTGGACTAGCGGGACGCACAGATACGCAGTATTTT.

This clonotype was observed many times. CDR3 in amino acids: CASSAIGADTQYF. The CDR3 bases are TGTGCCAGCAGCGCCATTGGGGCAGATACGCAGTATTTT. The genes are TRBV7-9 and TRBJ2-3; D is undetermined. V was clipped by 5 bases and J by 4 bases, with 10 bases between them. This CDR3 contains 13 residues. CDR1 and CDR2 (germline): SEHNR, FQNEAQ (reference sequence).

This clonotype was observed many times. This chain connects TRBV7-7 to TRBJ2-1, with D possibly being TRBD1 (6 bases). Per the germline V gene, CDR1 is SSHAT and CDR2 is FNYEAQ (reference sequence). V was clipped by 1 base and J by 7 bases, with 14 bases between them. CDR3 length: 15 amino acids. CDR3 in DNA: TGTGCCAGCAGCTTAGGGGGGCAGGTCGGGAATGAGCAGTTCTTC. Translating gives CASSLGGQVGNEQFF.

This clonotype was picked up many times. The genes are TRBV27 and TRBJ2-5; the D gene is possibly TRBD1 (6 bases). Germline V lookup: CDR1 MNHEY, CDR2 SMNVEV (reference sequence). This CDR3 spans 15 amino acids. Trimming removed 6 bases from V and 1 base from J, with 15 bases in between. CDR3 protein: CASSQGGHSQETQYF. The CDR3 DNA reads TGTGCCAGCAGCCAAGGGGGACACAGCCAAGAGACCCAGTACTTC.

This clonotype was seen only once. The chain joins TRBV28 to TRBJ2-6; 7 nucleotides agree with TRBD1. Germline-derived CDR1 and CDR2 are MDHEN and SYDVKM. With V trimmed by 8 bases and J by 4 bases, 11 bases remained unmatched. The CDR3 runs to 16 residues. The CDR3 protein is CASGPGQARGANVLTF. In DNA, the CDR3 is TGTGCCAGCGGACCCGGACAGGCGAGGGGGGCCAACGTCCTGACTTTC.

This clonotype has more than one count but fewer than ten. The CDR3 here is CASRGQGNVYEQYF. CDR3 coding DNA: TGTGCCAGCAGGGGACAGGGGAATGTGTACGAGCAGTACTTC. The rearrangement links TRBV28 to TRBJ2-7; TRBD1 matches at 10 bases. Germline-derived CDR1 and CDR2 are MDHEN and SYDVKM. The ends lost 6 bases at V and 4 bases at J; junction bases unmatched: 6. There are 14 residues in the CDR3.

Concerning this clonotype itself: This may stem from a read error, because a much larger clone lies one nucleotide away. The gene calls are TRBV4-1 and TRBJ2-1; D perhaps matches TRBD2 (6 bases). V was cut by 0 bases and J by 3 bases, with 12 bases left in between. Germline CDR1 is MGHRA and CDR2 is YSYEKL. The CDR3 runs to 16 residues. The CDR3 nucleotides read TGCGCCAGCAGCCAAGATCGACTAGTGGTCTACAATGAGCAGTTCTTC. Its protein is CASSQDRLVVYNEQFF.

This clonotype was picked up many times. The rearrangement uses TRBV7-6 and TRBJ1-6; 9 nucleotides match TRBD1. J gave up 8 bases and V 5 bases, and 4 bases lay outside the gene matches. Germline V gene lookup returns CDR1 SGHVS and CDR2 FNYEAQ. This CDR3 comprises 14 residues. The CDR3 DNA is TGTGCCAGCAGCCTAACAGGGGGCGATTCACCCCTCCACTTT. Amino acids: CASSLTGGDSPLHF.

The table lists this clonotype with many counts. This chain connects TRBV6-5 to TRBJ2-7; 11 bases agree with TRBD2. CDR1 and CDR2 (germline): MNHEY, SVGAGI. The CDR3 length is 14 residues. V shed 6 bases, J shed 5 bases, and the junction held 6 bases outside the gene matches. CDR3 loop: CASRPIAGGNEQYF. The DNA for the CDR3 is TGTGCCAGCAGGCCAATAGCGGGAGGGAACGAGCAGTACTTC.

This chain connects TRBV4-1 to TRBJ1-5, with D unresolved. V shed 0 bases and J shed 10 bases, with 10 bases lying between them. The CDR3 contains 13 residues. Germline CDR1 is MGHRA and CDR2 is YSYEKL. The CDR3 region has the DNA TGCGCCAGCAGCCAAGATAGGTTCACCCCCCAGCATTTT. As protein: CASSQDRFTPQHF.

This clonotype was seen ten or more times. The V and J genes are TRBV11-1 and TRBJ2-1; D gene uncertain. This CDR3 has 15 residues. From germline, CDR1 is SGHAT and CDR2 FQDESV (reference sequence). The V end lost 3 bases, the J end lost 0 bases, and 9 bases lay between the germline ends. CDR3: CASSFNGFSYNEQFF. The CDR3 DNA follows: TGTGCCAGCAGCTTCAACGGGTTCTCCTACAATGAGCAGTTCTTC.

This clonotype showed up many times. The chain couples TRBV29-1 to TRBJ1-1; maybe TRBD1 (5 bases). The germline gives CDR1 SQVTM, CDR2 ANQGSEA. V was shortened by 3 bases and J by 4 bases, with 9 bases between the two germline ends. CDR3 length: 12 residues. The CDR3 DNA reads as TGCAGCGTTGACAGGGCCGGCACTGAAGCTTTCTTT. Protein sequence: CSVDRAGTEAFF.

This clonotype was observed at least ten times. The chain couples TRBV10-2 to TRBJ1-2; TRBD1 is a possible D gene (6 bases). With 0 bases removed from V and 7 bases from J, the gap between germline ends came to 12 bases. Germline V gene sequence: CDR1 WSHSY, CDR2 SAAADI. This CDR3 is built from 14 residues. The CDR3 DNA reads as TGCGCCAGCAGTGAGTCGAGACAGGTCTCTGGCTACACCTTC. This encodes CASSESRQVSGYTF.

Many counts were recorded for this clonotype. The CDR3 reads CASGASGGSYEQYF. As DNA, the CDR3 is TGTGCCAGCGGGGCCAGCGGCGGCTCCTACGAGCAGTACTTC. The chain joins TRBV2 to TRBJ2-7; tentatively, D is TRBD1 or TRBD2 (5 bases each). The V and J ends lost 8 bases and 0 bases respectively, with 14 bases between them. CDR1 is SNHLY, CDR2 FYNNEI, per germline. This CDR3 region has 14 residues.

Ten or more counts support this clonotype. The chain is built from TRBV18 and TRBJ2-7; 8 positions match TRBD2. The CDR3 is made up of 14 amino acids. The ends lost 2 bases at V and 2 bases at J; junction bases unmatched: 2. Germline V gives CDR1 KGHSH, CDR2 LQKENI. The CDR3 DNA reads TGTGCCAGCTCACCAACGCGGGGGGCCTACGAGCAGTACTTC. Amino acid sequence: CASSPTRGAYEQYF.

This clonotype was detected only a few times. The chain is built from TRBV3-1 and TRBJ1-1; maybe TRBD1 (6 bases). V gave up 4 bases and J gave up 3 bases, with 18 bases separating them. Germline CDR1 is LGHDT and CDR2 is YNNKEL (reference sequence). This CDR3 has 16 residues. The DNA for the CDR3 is TGTGCCAGCAGCCTGAGGACAGCGCGAGCGGACACTGAAGCTTTCTTT. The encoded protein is CASSLRTARADTEAFF. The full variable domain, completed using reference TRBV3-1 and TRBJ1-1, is DTAVSQTPKYLVTQMGNDKSIKCEQNLGHDTMYWYKQDSKKFLKIMFSYNNKELIINETVPNRFSPKSPDKAHLNLHINSLELGDSAVYFCASSLRTARADTEAFFGQGTRLTVV.

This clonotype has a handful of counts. CDR3 nucleotides: TGTGCCAGCAGCCCCCCCGGGACTAGCGTATACAATGAGCAGTTCTTC. The encoded protein is CASSPPGTSVYNEQFF. This chain uses TRBV7-3 with TRBJ2-1, with TRBD2 matching 10 bases. After removal of 5 bases from V and 4 bases from J, the junction contained 8 bases not matched to a gene. This CDR3 has 16 amino acids. Germline CDR1 reads SGHTA; CDR2 reads FQGTGA.

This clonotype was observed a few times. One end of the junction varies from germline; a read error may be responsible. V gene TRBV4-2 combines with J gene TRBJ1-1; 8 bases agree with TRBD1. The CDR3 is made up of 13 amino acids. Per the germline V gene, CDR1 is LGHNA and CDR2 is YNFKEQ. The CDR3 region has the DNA TGTGCCAGCAGCCCTCGACAGGGGACTGAAGTTTTCTTT. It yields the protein CASSPRQGTEVFF.

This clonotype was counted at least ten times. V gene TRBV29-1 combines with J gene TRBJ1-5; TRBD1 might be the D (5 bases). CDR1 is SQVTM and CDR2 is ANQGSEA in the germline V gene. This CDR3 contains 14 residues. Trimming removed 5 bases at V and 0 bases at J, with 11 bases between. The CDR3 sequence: CSVSWGLSNQPQHF. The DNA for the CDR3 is TGCAGCGTTTCTTGGGGACTTAGCAATCAGCCCCAGCATTTT.

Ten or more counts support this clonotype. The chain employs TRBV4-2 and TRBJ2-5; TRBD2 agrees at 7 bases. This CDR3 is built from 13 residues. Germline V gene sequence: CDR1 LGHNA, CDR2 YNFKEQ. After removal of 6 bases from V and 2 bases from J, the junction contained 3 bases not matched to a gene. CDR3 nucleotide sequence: TGTGCCAGCAGACCTAGCGGTCAAGAGACCCAGTACTTC. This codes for CASRPSGQETQYF.

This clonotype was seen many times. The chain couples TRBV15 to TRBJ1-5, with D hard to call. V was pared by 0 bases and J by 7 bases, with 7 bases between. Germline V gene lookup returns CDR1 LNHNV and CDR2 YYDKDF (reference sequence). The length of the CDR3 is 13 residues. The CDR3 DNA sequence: TGTGCCACCAGCAGAGATGGGAAACAGCCCCAGCATTTT. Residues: CATSRDGKQPQHF.

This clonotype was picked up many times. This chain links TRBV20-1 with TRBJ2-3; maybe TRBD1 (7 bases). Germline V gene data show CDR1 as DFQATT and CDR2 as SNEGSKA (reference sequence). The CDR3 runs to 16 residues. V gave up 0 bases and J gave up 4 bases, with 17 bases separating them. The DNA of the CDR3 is TGCAGTGCTAGAGATGTCCGGACAGGCGGGGCAGATACGCAGTATTTT. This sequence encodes CSARDVRTGGADTQYF.